The next 28 T cell receptor beta chains were all read from a single sample in a study of blood T cell repertoires in COVID-19. The repertoire was sequenced with immunoSEQ multiplex PCR; TCRdb's copy has only in-frame clones and lacks some. The sample yields some 270,000 clones, around 86% seen once. Sequences were obtained from peripheral blood. Receptors were obtained from a man aged 40-50 years with active or convalescent COVID-19.

The chain combines TRBV12-3 or TRBV12-4 with TRBJ2-7; tentative D call: TRBD2 (5 bases). Trimming stripped 8 bases from V and 2 bases from J, with 13 bases between. There are 13 residues in the CDR3. CDR3 DNA sequence: TGTGCCAGCGGAGGAATAGTCCCCTACGAGCAGTACTTC. It codes for CASGGIVPYEQYF.

The chain links TRBV5-6 to TRBJ1-2; D may be TRBD1 (6 bases). The CDR3 extends over 14 amino acids. V shed 4 bases and J shed 2 bases, with 12 bases lying between them. CDR1 and CDR2 (germline): SGHDT, YYEEEE. CDR3 nucleotide sequence: TGTGCCAGCAGCCCCGGGACATTGAACTATGGCTACACCTTC. Residues: CASSPGTLNYGYTF. The full variable domain, rest sourced from reference TRBV5-6 and TRBJ1-2, is DAGVTQSPTHLIKTRGQQVTLRCSPKSGHDTVSWYQQALGQGPQFIFQYYEEEERQRGNFPDRFSGHQFPNYSSELNVNALLLGDSALYLCASSPGTLNYGYTFGSGTRLTVV.

This clone has at least ten counts. The chain employs TRBV27 and TRBJ1-5, with 7 positions matching TRBD1. This CDR3 has 15 amino acids. The ends lost 4 bases at V and 4 bases at J; junction bases unmatched: 7. Per germline, CDR1 MNHEY and CDR2 SMNVEV (reference sequence). The CDR3 protein is CASSWAGGLNQPQHF. Here the CDR3 DNA reads TGTGCCAGCAGTTGGGCAGGGGGGCTTAATCAGCCCCAGCATTTT.

V gene TRBV6-5 combines with J gene TRBJ1-1, with D hard to call. Germline values: CDR1 MNHEY, CDR2 SVGAGI. Trimming shortened V by 5 bases and J by 0 bases, and 7 bases separated the two germline ends. This CDR3 is built from 13 residues. CDR3 region: CASSRVLNTEAFF. The CDR3 DNA is TGTGCCAGCAGTCGGGTTCTGAACACTGAAGCTTTCTTT.

The chain recombines TRBV30 with TRBJ1-6; unclear D gene. Germline values: CDR1 GTSNPN, CDR2 SVGIG (reference sequence). Trimming left V 0 bases short and J 9 bases short, with 9 bases between. There are 13 residues in the CDR3. In nucleotides, the CDR3 is TGTGCCTGGAGTGTCCAGCCGGGTTCACCCCTCCACTTT. It is translated as CAWSVQPGSPLHF.

The chain uses TRBV30 and TRBJ1-2; 11 bases are a match to TRBD1. V was clipped by 3 bases and J by 7 bases; unmatched bases: 1. In germline, CDR1 is GTSNPN, CDR2 SVGIG (reference sequence). CDR3 size: 12 residues. The CDR3 DNA follows: TGTGCCTGGAGGGACAGGGGGCCTGGCTACACCTTC. This gives the protein CAWRDRGPGYTF.

The chain employs TRBV7-9 and TRBJ2-5, with 7 bases fitting TRBD2. The CDR3 runs to 14 residues. CDR1 is SEHNR and CDR2 is FQNEAQ in the germline V gene (reference sequence). V shed 5 bases, J shed 3 bases, and the junction held 6 bases outside the gene matches. CDR3 region: CASSPGGREETQYF. In DNA form, the CDR3 reads TGTGCCAGCAGCCCGGGGGGTAGGGAAGAGACCCAGTACTTC.

The V call is TRBV5-1, the J call TRBJ1-1; perhaps TRBD1 as D (6 bases). The germline gives CDR1 SGHRS, CDR2 YFSETQ. The CDR3 is made up of 13 amino acids. The V gene lost 10 bases and the J gene lost 6 bases, with 19 bases spanning the gap. The DNA for the CDR3 is TGCGCCCGCGGGGGGGGCGGGGGCGCTGAAGCTTTCTTT. Protein: CARGGGGGAEAFF.

The chain carries TRBV29-1 and TRBJ1-6; TRBD1 matches 7 bases. The CDR3 has 14 amino acids. V lost 2 bases to trimming and J lost 5 bases; unmatched junction nucleotides: 3. Per the germline V gene, CDR1 is SQVTM and CDR2 is ANQGSEA. Here the CDR3 DNA reads TGCAGCGTTGAATCTGGGACAGATAATTCACCCCTCCACTTT. Protein sequence: CSVESGTDNSPLHF.

As regards this clone: The same CDR3 also results from other DNA sequences found in this sample. The V gene is TRBV9, the J gene TRBJ1-1, with a possible D match to TRBD1 (5 bases). V lost 1 base and J 5 bases, leaving 9 bases between the germline ends. Germline V CDR1 and CDR2: SGDLS, YYNGEE. The CDR3 totals 13 residues. This CDR3 is CASSVQGNTEAFF. The CDR3 region has the DNA TGTGCCAGCAGCGTACAGGGAAATACTGAAGCTTTCTTT.

The CDR3 region has the DNA TGCGCCAGCAGCCAAACTCTGACCCTAGCGGCTGGCTACACCTTC. Encoded protein: CASSQTLTLAAGYTF. The chain has TRBV4-1 and TRBJ1-2; D not certain. V was pared by 2 bases and J by 7 bases, with 17 bases between. The CDR3 extends over 15 amino acids. Germline lookup yields CDR1 MGHRA and CDR2 YSYEKL.

The chain carries TRBV6-5 and TRBJ2-3; D gene unclear. Trimming took 2 bases from V and 2 from J, leaving 8 bases between them. The germline gives CDR1 MNHEY, CDR2 SVGAGI. The CDR3 extends over 14 amino acids. In DNA form, the CDR3 reads TGTGCCAGCAGTTACGACACATTCACAGATACGCAGTATTTT. It is translated as CASSYDTFTDTQYF.

The J gene is TRBJ1-5, the V gene TRBV19, with TRBD1 matching 8 bases. J gave up 6 bases and V 5 bases, and 6 bases lay outside the gene matches. In germline, CDR1 is LNHDA, CDR2 SQIVND (reference sequence). The CDR3 length is 14 residues. The CDR3 nucleotides read TGTGCCAGTAGTGCGGCAGGGGGCCTTCAGCCCCAGCATTTT. Protein sequence: CASSAAGGLQPQHF.

This clone ranks as medium-sized (0.01 to 0.1%). The chain combines TRBV3-1 (or the pseudogene TRBV3-2) with TRBJ1-5, with D hard to call. Per the germline V gene, CDR1 is LGHDT and CDR2 is YNNKEL (reference sequence). The CDR3 consists of 15 residues. V was trimmed by 0 bases and J by 6 bases, leaving 12 bases between them. Here the CDR3 reads CASSQDSSGSQPQHF. The DNA for the CDR3 is TGTGCCAGCAGCCAAGATTCCTCCGGGAGTCAGCCCCAGCATTTT.

There are a few counts of this clone. The CDR3 nucleotides read TGTGCCAGCAGTGAAGAGAGTAATCAGCCCCAGCATTTT. This encodes CASSEESNQPQHF. The chain uses TRBV2 and TRBJ1-5; D call uncertain. The CDR3 consists of 13 residues. The germline CDR1 and CDR2 sequences are SNHLY and FYNNEI. Trimming left V 1 base short and J 4 bases short, with 5 bases between.

The chain has TRBV30 and TRBJ2-1, with TRBD2 as a possible D gene (5 bases). Trimming pared 3 bases from V and 5 bases from J, leaving 11 bases between. This CDR3 has 13 residues. Germline V gene sequence: CDR1 GTSNPN, CDR2 SVGIG (reference sequence). The CDR3 loop reads CAWSADYDNEQFF. CDR3 bases: TGTGCCTGGAGCGCTGACTATGACAATGAGCAGTTCTTC. Full variable domain (rest looked up from reference TRBV30 and TRBJ2-1): SQTIHQWPATLVQPVGSPLSLECTVEGTSNPNLYWYRQAAGRGLQLLFYSVGIGQISSEVPQNLSASRPQDRQFILSSKKLLLSDSGFYLCAWSADYDNEQFFGPGTRLTVL.

The chain uses TRBV14 and TRBJ1-2; D call uncertain. V lost 1 base to trimming and J lost 6 bases, with 6 bases between them. The length of the CDR3 is 12 residues. CDR1 SGHDN and CDR2 FVKESK come from the germline V gene. The DNA for the CDR3 is TGTGCCAGCAGCCAAGGAGGGAATGGCTACACCTTC. It translates to CASSQGGNGYTF. The entire variable domain, with the rest obtained from reference TRBV14 and TRBJ1-2, is as follows: EAGVTQFPSHSVIEKGQTVTLRCDPISGHDNLYWYRRVMGKEIKFLLHFVKESKQDESGMPNNRFLAERTGGTYSTLKVQPAELEDSGVYFCASSQGGNGYTFGSGTRLTVV.

J is TRBJ1-6 and V is TRBV6-6; 11 nucleotides line up with TRBD1. The length of the CDR3 is 16 residues. J lost 7 bases, V lost 2 bases, and 4 bases had no gene match. The germline CDR1 and CDR2 sequences are MNHNY and SVGAGI (reference sequence). The CDR3 nucleotides are TGTGCCAGCAGTTACGGACAGGGGGCGGGCAATTCACCCCTCCACTTT. Protein sequence: CASSYGQGAGNSPLHF.

J is TRBJ1-6 and V is TRBV10-2; the D gene is possibly TRBD1 (5 bases). V was cut by 5 bases and J by 5 bases, with 13 bases left in between. This CDR3 has 15 amino acids. The germline V gene has CDR1 WSHSY and CDR2 SAAADI. CDR3 sequence: CASSRNRLDNSPLHF. For the CDR3, the DNA is TGCGCCAGCAGTCGCAACAGGTTGGATAATTCACCCCTCCACTTT.

The V gene is TRBV10-3, the J gene TRBJ2-5; the D gene is possibly TRBD1 (5 bases). V was cut by 2 bases and J by 2 bases, with 6 bases left in between. Germline-derived CDR1 and CDR2 are ENHRY and SYGVKD. The CDR3 spans 13 residues. The CDR3 reads CAISERQQETQYF. The CDR3 DNA is TGTGCCATCAGTGAGAGACAGCAAGAGACCCAGTACTTC.

Regarding this clone: At one end, the junction sequence differs from germline, possibly due to a read error. The chain links TRBV28 to TRBJ2-7, with D maybe TRBD2 (6 bases). Germline V gives CDR1 MDHEN, CDR2 SYDVKM. CDR3 size: 15 residues. DNA of the CDR3: TGTGCCAGCGGTTTCCGGGGGTTTCCATCCTACGAGCAGTACTTC. Translating it yields CASGFRGFPSYEQYF.

This clone was recorded a few times. The V and J genes are TRBV11-3 and TRBJ2-7; D is undetermined. V was trimmed by 4 bases and J by 6 bases, leaving 13 bases between them. This CDR3 has 13 amino acids. Germline lookup yields CDR1 SGHNT and CDR2 YENEEA. Here the CDR3 DNA reads TGTGCCAGCAGCTCATCAGTTTCGGGCGAGCAGTACTTC. It yields the protein CASSSSVSGEQYF. The whole variable domain, remainder taken from reference TRBV11-3 and TRBJ2-7, is EAGVVQSPRYKIIEKKQPVAFWCNPISGHNTLYWYLQNLGQGPELLIRYENEEAVDDSQLPKDRFSAERLKGVDSTLKIQPAELGDSAVYLCASSSSVSGEQYFGPGTRLTVT.

This chain uses TRBV7-9 with TRBJ2-5; 13 nucleotides align to TRBD2. CDR3 size: 18 residues. Germline V gene data show CDR1 as SEHNR and CDR2 as FQNEAQ (reference sequence). V lost 1 base and J lost 0; bases outside the gene matches: 5. The CDR3 sequence: CASSLGGLAGVYQETQYF. The DNA of the CDR3 is TGTGCCAGCAGCTTAGGCGGACTAGCGGGGGTTTACCAAGAGACCCAGTACTTC.

J is TRBJ2-1 and V is TRBV2; a weak D match, TRBD1 (5 bases). Between the trimmed V and J ends, which lost 4 bases and 4 bases, there was a span of 11 bases. CDR1 and CDR2 (germline): SNHLY, FYNNEI. The CDR3 extends over 14 amino acids. The CDR3 loop is CASSAMGPYNEQFF. The CDR3 DNA reads TGTGCCAGCAGTGCAATGGGGCCATACAATGAGCAGTTCTTC.

V and J are TRBV2 and TRBJ1-5; unclear D gene. Looked up from germline, CDR1 is SNHLY and CDR2 is FYNNEI. The V end lost 7 bases, the J end lost 4 bases, and 11 bases lay between the germline ends. This CDR3 comprises 13 residues. The chain's CDR3 is CASKEDWNQPQHF. The CDR3 region has the DNA TGTGCCAGCAAGGAGGACTGGAATCAGCCCCAGCATTTT.

This chain connects TRBV10-3 to TRBJ1-2; D not certain. The CDR3 extends over 12 amino acids. V was shortened by 0 bases and J by 7 bases, with 6 bases between the two germline ends. The germline V gene has CDR1 ENHRY and CDR2 SYGVKD. The CDR3 spells CAISESPVGYTF. CDR3 nucleotide sequence: TGTGCCATCAGTGAGTCTCCAGTTGGCTACACCTTC.

This clone was observed a single time. This rearrangement joins TRBV24-1 to TRBJ2-1; TRBD1 matches 8 bases. CDR1 is KGHDR, CDR2 SFDVKD, per germline. V was pared by 1 base and J by 7 bases, with 11 bases of the junction left unmatched. The CDR3 has 17 residues. For the CDR3, the DNA is TGTGCCACCAGTGATTTACCAAAGACAGGGGTTGGGAATGAGCAGTTCTTC. Protein sequence: CATSDLPKTGVGNEQFF.

V is TRBV3-1 (or the pseudogene TRBV3-2) and J is TRBJ2-2; 9 bases line up with TRBD1. Per the germline V gene, CDR1 is LGHDT and CDR2 is YNNKEL (reference sequence). V shed 4 bases and J 4 bases; nucleotides not matched to a gene: 4. The length of the CDR3 is 15 residues. For the CDR3, the DNA is TGTGCCAGCAGCCTCACAGGGGGCTTCACCGGGGAGCTGTTTTTT. It specifies CASSLTGGFTGELFF.